Shown below are 17 T cell receptor beta chains from a single sample sequenced in a study of cytomegalovirus exposure and HLA in healthy donors. Researchers ran the PCR with 60 Vbeta and 13 Jbeta primers. Profiling relied on immunoSEQ multiplex PCR, and the TCRdb table lists in-frame clones only, not all of them. The sample includes over 150,000 clones, around 64% seen only once; the top ten take approximately 2.5%. Sequenced material: PBMCs. The receptors come from a woman between 25 and 40 years old in good health and CMV-seronegative.

This chain links TRBV19 with TRBJ1-4, with 12 bases lining up with TRBD1. The germline gives CDR1 LNHDA, CDR2 SQIVND (reference sequence). J lost 12 bases, V lost 5 bases, and 10 bases had no gene match. The CDR3 extends over 15 amino acids. This CDR3 reads CASSPPGQGAQELFF. In DNA form, the CDR3 reads TGTGCCAGTAGTCCCCCGGGACAGGGGGCTCAGGAACTGTTTTTT.

This rearrangement joins TRBV6-1 to TRBJ2-7, with a possible D match to TRBD1 (6 bases). V was cut by 4 bases and J by 2 bases, with 21 bases left in between. CDR3 length: 17 residues. Per germline, CDR1 MNHNS and CDR2 SASEGT. CDR3 DNA sequence: TGTGCCAGCAGTGCAGGGAACAGGGCAATTCTAACCTACGAGCAGTACTTC. It translates to CASSAGNRAILTYEQYF.

The V call is TRBV7-9, the J call TRBJ2-2; possible D gene TRBD2, 5 bases. The CDR3 contains 15 residues. The V end lost 6 bases, the J end lost 0 bases, and 11 bases lay between the germline ends. Germline CDR1 SEHNR, CDR2 FQNEAQ (reference sequence). The CDR3 region has the DNA TGTGCCAGCAGATGGACTGGCGCGAACACCGGGGAGCTGTTTTTT. This gives the protein CASRWTGANTGELFF. The full variable domain, rest sourced from reference TRBV7-9 and TRBJ2-2, is DTGVSQNPRHKITKRGQNVTFRCDPISEHNRLYWYRQTLGQGPEFLTYFQNEAQLEKSRLLSDRFSAERPKGSFSTLEIQRTEQGDSAMYLCASRWTGANTGELFFGEGSRLTVL.

The chain couples TRBV2 to TRBJ2-1; 7 bases are a match to TRBD2. Per germline, CDR1 SNHLY and CDR2 FYNNEI. Losses at the gene ends were 6 bases for V and 1 base for J; bases not matched to a gene: 9. The CDR3 is made up of 16 amino acids. The CDR3 spells CASRRTGAGSYNEQFF. The CDR3 DNA reads as TGTGCCAGCAGAAGAACGGGAGCGGGATCCTACAATGAGCAGTTCTTC.

The chain has TRBV4-1 and TRBJ1-1; 10 bases are shared with TRBD1. The CDR3 consists of 14 residues. CDR1 is MGHRA and CDR2 is YSYEKL in the germline V gene. V lost 3 bases and J lost 4; bases outside the gene matches: 2. CDR3: CASSQDRGGTEAFF. The CDR3, as DNA: TGCGCCAGCAGCCAGGACAGGGGGGGCACTGAAGCTTTCTTT.

The rearrangement uses TRBV7-8 and TRBJ1-3; weak D call: TRBD1 (5 bases). CDR3 length: 14 residues. V was shortened by 5 bases and J by 4 bases, with 12 bases between the two germline ends. CDR1 and CDR2 (germline): SGHVS, FQNEAQ. This CDR3 reads CASSTQGAGNTIYF. Here the CDR3 DNA reads TGTGCCAGCAGCACTCAGGGTGCCGGAAACACCATATATTTT.

This chain's CDR3 is CASSHETGTGANVLTF. CDR3 nucleotide sequence: TGCGCCAGCAGCCACGAGACAGGGACTGGGGCCAACGTCCTGACTTTC. The chain combines TRBV4-3 with TRBJ2-6; 7 bases are a match to TRBD1. The CDR3 totals 16 residues. The ends lost 3 bases at V and 2 bases at J; junction bases unmatched: 4. CDR1 is LGHNA, CDR2 YSLEER, per germline.

This chain uses TRBV7-8 with TRBJ2-5, with 8 bases identical to TRBD2. The CDR3 totals 15 residues. V dropped 4 bases and J dropped 3; count of bases not matched to a gene: 7. Germline V gene sequence: CDR1 SGHVS, CDR2 FQNEAQ. As DNA, the CDR3 is TGTGCCAGCAGCTCTTTAGGGACTAGGAAAGAGACCCAGTACTTC. The encoded protein is CASSSLGTRKETQYF.

Here the CDR3 reads CASTPGAPTNYGYTF. The CDR3 DNA follows: TGTGCCAGCACCCCTGGGGCTCCTACTAACTATGGCTACACCTTC. This chain uses TRBV28 with TRBJ1-2, with D maybe TRBD1 (5 bases). Trimming removed 7 bases at V and 0 bases at J, with 15 bases between. The CDR3 sequence is 15 residues long. The germline gives CDR1 MDHEN, CDR2 SYDVKM.

This clone was recorded a few times. V is TRBV5-1 and J is TRBJ2-5, with 12 bases fitting TRBD2. CDR3 size: 17 residues. Germline loops: CDR1 SGHRS, CDR2 YFSETQ. The trim removed 4 bases at V and 4 bases at J, leaving 11 bases unmatched. The CDR3 DNA is TGCGCCAGCAGCGTTAGACTAGCGGGAGAGTTCGGAGAGACCCAGTACTTC. It codes for CASSVRLAGEFGETQYF.

Here the CDR3 reads CASSTVPGQGPYEQYF. CDR3 sequence (DNA): TGTGCCAGCAGCACCGTACCGGGACAGGGGCCCTACGAGCAGTACTTC. The V and J genes are TRBV28 and TRBJ2-7; 10 bases line up with TRBD1. CDR1 MDHEN and CDR2 SYDVKM come from the germline V gene. The trim removed 6 bases at V and 2 bases at J, leaving 10 bases unmatched. This CDR3 contains 16 residues.

This chain links TRBV10-3 with TRBJ1-5; D gene unclear. Germline V gives CDR1 ENHRY, CDR2 SYGVKD. The CDR3 is 17 amino acids. V lost 2 bases and J 0 bases, leaving 14 bases between the germline ends. For the CDR3, the DNA is TGTGCCATCAGTGAGGGGAGGAAACGGAATAGCAATCAGCCCCAGCATTTT. As protein: CAISEGRKRNSNQPQHF.

CDR3 residues: CASSHYRGGSSYNEQFF. CDR3 nucleotide sequence: TGCGCCAGCAGCCACTACAGGGGAGGTAGCTCCTACAATGAGCAGTTCTTC. This chain uses TRBV4-3 with TRBJ2-1, with D possibly TRBD1 on 7 matching bases. Trimming cost V 3 bases and J 0 bases, with 15 bases left between them. In germline, CDR1 is LGHNA, CDR2 YSLEER. This CDR3 has 17 residues.

The chain uses TRBV9 and TRBJ2-1; 9 bases align to TRBD1. Germline V lookup: CDR1 SGDLS, CDR2 YYNGEE. The CDR3 consists of 14 residues. V lost 3 bases and J lost 9; bases outside the gene matches: 7. CDR3 coding DNA: TGTGCCAGCAGCGCCGGGACAGGGTCGAGTGAGCAGTTCTTC. Translating it yields CASSAGTGSSEQFF. Full variable domain (outside the CDR3, taken from reference TRBV9 and TRBJ2-1): DSGVTQTPKHLITATGQRVTLRCSPRSGDLSVYWYQQSLDQGLQFLIQYYNGEERAKGNILERFSAQQFPDLHSELNLSSLELGDSALYFCASSAGTGSSEQFFGPGTRLTVL.

This chain connects TRBV19 to TRBJ2-5; 10 positions match TRBD2. The CDR3 consists of 16 residues. Trimming took 3 bases from V and 4 from J; bases not matched to a gene: 8. Germline CDR1 and CDR2: LNHDA and SQIVND (reference sequence). CDR3 sequence reads: CASSINPAGGPETQYF. The DNA for the CDR3 is TGTGCCAGTAGTATCAATCCAGCGGGGGGGCCAGAGACCCAGTACTTC. Supplemented by reference TRBV19 and TRBJ2-5, the full variable domain reads DGGITQSPKYLFRKEGQNVTLSCEQNLNHDAMYWYRQDPGQGLRLIYYSQIVNDFQKGDIAEGYSVSREKKESFPLTVTSAQKNPTAFYLCASSINPAGGPETQYFGPGTRLLVL.

This clone appeared a few times. The gene calls are TRBV19 and TRBJ2-6; TRBD1 matches 8 bases. Germline-derived CDR1 and CDR2 are LNHDA and SQIVND (reference sequence). V was pared by 3 bases and J by 0 bases, with 7 bases of the junction left unmatched. This CDR3 comprises 18 residues. CDR3 coding DNA: TGTGCCAGTAGTATTTTGGGACAGGAAAACTCTGGGGCCAACGTCCTGACTTTC. It specifies CASSILGQENSGANVLTF. Full variable domain (rest looked up from reference TRBV19 and TRBJ2-6): DGGITQSPKYLFRKEGQNVTLSCEQNLNHDAMYWYRQDPGQGLRLIYYSQIVNDFQKGDIAEGYSVSREKKESFPLTVTSAQKNPTAFYLCASSILGQENSGANVLTFGAGSRLTVL.

The chain couples TRBV6-5 to TRBJ1-2; D is unclear. Trimming stripped 5 bases from V and 4 bases from J, with 14 bases between. Germline assignment: CDR1 MNHEY and CDR2 SVGAGI. This CDR3 comprises 14 residues. The CDR3 DNA is TGTGCCAGCAGTAACGGGGTGGCCTCCTATGGCTACACCTTC. It specifies CASSNGVASYGYTF.